These T cell receptor beta chains were read from a single sample in a study of regulatory T cells in long-lasting Graves disease. In TCRdb, the multiplex PCR reads were re-called with MiXCR into one record per CDR3 protein. Of a few hundred thousand distinct CDR3 sequences listed, approximately 25% are singletons. Sequenced here: peripheral blood mononuclear cells (PBMCs), sampled when the disease was refractory, from a patient treated with antithyroid drugs. The receptors shown here come from a woman aged 40 to 55 with Graves disease. Both conserved end residues are part of each CDR3. The D gene is left open where the match is weak. Some rows mark clone size as missing; the rest say once, few, many or name a class of expanded clone.

TRBJ2-3	TRBV2	.	TRBD1	TGTGCCAGCAGCGCGGGACAGGGGGCGATGGATACGCAGTATTTT	CASSAGQGAMDTQYF
TRBJ2-7	TRBV11-2	many	.	TGTGCCAGCAGAACTCCAGCGGACTCCTACGAGCAGTACTTC	CASRTPADSYEQYF
TRBJ2-3	TRBV20-1	.	.	TGCAGTGCTAAAGCAAGAGACACGCAGTATTTT	CSAKARDTQYF
TRBJ2-7	TRBV10-2	.	.	TGCGCCAGCAGTGAGGTTATTCTGAAGCCCTACGAGCAGTACTTC	CASSEVILKPYEQYF
TRBJ2-2	TRBV10-2	.	.	TGCGCCACCTTAGCGTGGGGTAACACCGGGGAGCTGTTTTTT	CATLAWGNTGELFF
TRBJ2-2	TRBV7-3	.	.	TGTGCCAGCAGCTTACGTCCGGGGGGCTTCACCGGGGAGCTGTTTTTT	CASSLRPGGFTGELFF
TRBJ1-6	TRBV7-3	.	.	TGTGCCAGCAGCTTACCCAGTTGTGCACCCCTCCACTTT	CASSLPSCAPLHF
TRBJ2-7	TRBV2	many	.	TGTGCCGGCAAGTCAATCGGCGAGCAGTACTTC	CAGKSIGEQYF
TRBJ2-5	TRBV28	many	TRBD1	TGTGCCAGCAGTAATGGACAGGGCGGCGAGACCCAGTACTTC	CASSNGQGGETQYF
TRBJ2-4	TRBV5-1	.	.	TGCGCCAGCGCGAAGGGGGACCTAGCCAAAAACATTCAGTACTTC	CASAKGDLAKNIQYF
TRBJ2-3	TRBV7-9	.	.	TGTGCCAGCAGGGAAGGACTAAGTTACACAGATACGCAGTATTTT	CASREGLSYTDTQYF
TRBJ1-4	TRBV7-2	many	.	TGTGCCAGCAGCCCGATTACCCCAGGGCCAACTAATGAAAAACTGTTTTTT	CASSPITPGPTNEKLFF
TRBJ1-1	TRBV10-2	few	TRBD1	TGCGCCAGCCGAAGACAGGGAGATGGAATCACTGAAGCTTTCTTT	CASRRQGDGITEAFF
TRBJ2-5	TRBV27	many	.	TGTGCCAGCAGTATGAGGTACCAAGAGACCCAGTACTTC	CASSMRYQETQYF
TRBJ2-1	TRBV28	.	.	TGTGCCAGCAGGCACCCCGACTACAATGAGCAGTTCTTC	CASRHPDYNEQFF
TRBJ1-2	TRBV9	many	.	TGTGCCAGCAGCGTAGCTGGGGCTGGCTACACCTTC	CASSVAGAGYTF
TRBJ2-5	TRBV18	few	.	TGTGCCAGCTCACCAAACGGAGAGACCCAGTACTTC	CASSPNGETQYF
TRBJ2-7	TRBV27	.	TRBD2	TGTGCCAGCAGTTTGCTGTCCGGGAGGGCCTTCGAGCAGTACTTC	CASSLLSGRAFEQYF
TRBJ2-7	TRBV12-3/TRBV12-4	many	.	TGTGCCAGCAGTTTCCTTTACGAGCAGTACTTC	CASSFLYEQYF
TRBJ1-3	TRBV28	.	.	TGTGCCAGCAGTTTATCGGAGGGTTCCCTCTCTGGAAACACCATATATTTT	CASSLSEGSLSGNTIYF
TRBJ2-2	TRBV20-1	.	.	TGCAGTGCTAGACCCCTGACGAACACCGGGGAGCTGTTTTTT	CSARPLTNTGELFF
TRBJ2-2	TRBV29-1	many	.	TGCAGCGTTGTGGGGAGTAACACCGGGGAGCTGTTTTTT	CSVVGSNTGELFF
TRBJ1-1	TRBV10-3	many	.	TGTGCCATCAGAAGACCTGGGGTCACTGAAGCTTTCTTT	CAIRRPGVTEAFF
TRBJ2-5	TRBV9	few	.	TGTGCCAGCAGCGGCTGGGCGGAAGAGACCCAGTACTTC	CASSGWAEETQYF
TRBJ1-1	TRBV6-9	few	.	TGTGCCAGCAGTTATACGACAGAGAACACTGAAGCTTTCTTT	CASSYTTENTEAFF
TRBJ1-1	TRBV4-1	.	TRBD1	TGCGCCAGCAGCCAGACGGGACAGGCGGACACTGAAGCTTTCTTT	CASSQTGQADTEAFF
TRBJ1-1	TRBV7-2	few	.	TGTGCCAGCAGCTTACCGTTCGGGGGCGGAAGGGACACTGAAGCTTTCTTT	CASSLPFGGGRDTEAFF